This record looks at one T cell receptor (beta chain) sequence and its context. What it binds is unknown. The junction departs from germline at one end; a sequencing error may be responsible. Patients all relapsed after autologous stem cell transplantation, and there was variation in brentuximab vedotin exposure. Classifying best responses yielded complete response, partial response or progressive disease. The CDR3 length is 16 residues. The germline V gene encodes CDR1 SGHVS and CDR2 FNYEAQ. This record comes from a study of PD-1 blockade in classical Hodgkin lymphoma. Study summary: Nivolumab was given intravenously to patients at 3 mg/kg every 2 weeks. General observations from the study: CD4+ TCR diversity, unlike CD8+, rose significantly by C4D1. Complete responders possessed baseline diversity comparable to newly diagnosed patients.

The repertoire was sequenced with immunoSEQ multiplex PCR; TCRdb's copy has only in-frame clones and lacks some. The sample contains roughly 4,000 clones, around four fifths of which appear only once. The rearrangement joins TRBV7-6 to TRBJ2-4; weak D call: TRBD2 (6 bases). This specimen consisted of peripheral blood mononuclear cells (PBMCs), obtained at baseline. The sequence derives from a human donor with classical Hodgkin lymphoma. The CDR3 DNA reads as TGTGCCAGCAGCTTAGTCGCGGGGCCAGACAAAAACATTCAGTGCTTC. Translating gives CASSLVAGPDKNIQCF.